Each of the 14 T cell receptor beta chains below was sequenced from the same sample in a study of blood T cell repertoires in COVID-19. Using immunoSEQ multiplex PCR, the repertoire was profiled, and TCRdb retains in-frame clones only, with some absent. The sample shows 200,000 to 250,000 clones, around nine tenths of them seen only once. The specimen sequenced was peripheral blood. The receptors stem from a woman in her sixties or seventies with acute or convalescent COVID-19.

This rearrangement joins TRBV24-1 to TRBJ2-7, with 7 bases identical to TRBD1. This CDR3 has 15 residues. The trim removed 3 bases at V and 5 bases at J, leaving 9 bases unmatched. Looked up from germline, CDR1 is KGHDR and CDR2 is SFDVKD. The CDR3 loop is CATSDPSTGFDEQYF. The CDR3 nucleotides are TGTGCCACCAGTGATCCATCGACAGGGTTTGACGAGCAGTACTTC.

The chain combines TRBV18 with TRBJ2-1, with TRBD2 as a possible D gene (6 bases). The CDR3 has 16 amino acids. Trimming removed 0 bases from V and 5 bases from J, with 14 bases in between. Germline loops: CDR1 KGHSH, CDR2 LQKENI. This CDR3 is CASSPPTGDRHNEQFF. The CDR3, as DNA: TGTGCCAGCTCACCACCGACGGGGGACCGTCACAATGAGCAGTTCTTC.

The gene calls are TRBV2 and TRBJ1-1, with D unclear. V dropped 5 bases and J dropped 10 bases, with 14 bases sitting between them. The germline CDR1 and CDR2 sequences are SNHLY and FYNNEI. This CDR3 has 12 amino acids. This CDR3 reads CASSPTPYGAFF. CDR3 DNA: TGTGCCAGCAGTCCTACCCCCTACGGAGCTTTCTTT.

The CDR3 loop is CASSLGQGATNTEAFF. CDR3 in DNA: TGTGCCAGTAGTTTAGGGCAGGGGGCCACTAACACTGAAGCTTTCTTT. The chain combines TRBV19 with TRBJ1-1; 8 bases match TRBD1. Trimming at V came to 5 bases and at J to 2 bases, leaving 10 bases not matched to a gene. The CDR3 runs 16 residues. Germline V gives CDR1 LNHDA, CDR2 SQIVND (reference sequence).

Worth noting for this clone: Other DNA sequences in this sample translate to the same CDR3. DNA of the CDR3: TGTGCCAGCAGCTTAGATCTCGGGGGATATGGCTACACCTTC. Its translation: CASSLDLGGYGYTF. The chain uses TRBV11-2 and TRBJ1-2; a weak D match, TRBD1 (5 bases). The CDR3 is made up of 14 amino acids. CDR1 is SGHAT and CDR2 is FQNNGV in the germline V gene. The V end lost 0 bases, the J end lost 5 bases, and 10 bases lay between the germline ends.

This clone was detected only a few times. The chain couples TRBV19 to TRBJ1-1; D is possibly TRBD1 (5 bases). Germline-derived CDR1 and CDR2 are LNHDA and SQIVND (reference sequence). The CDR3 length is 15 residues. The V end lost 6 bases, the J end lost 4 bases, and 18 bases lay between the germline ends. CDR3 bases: TGTGCCAGTAGCCAGACGGGGGGACTTGGCACTGAAGCTTTCTTT. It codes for CASSQTGGLGTEAFF.

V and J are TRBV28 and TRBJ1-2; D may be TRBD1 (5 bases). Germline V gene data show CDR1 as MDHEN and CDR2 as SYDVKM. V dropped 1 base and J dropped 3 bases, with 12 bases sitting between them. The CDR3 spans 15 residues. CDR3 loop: CASSLLRGMDYGYTF. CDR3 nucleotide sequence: TGTGCCAGCAGTTTATTGCGGGGGATGGACTATGGCTACACCTTC.

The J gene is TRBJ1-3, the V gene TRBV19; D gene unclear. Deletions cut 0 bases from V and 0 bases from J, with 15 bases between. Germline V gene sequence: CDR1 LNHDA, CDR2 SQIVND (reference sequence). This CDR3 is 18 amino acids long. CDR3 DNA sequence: TGTGCCAGTAGTATAGATAAAATTGACACCTCCTCTGGAAACACCATATATTTT. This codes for CASSIDKIDTSSGNTIYF.

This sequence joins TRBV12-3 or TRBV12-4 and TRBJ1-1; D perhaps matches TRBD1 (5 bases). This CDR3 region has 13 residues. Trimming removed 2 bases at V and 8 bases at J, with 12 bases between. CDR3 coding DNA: TGTGCCAGCAGTTTACAGGGTCCCCTGGAAGCTTTCTTT. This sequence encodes CASSLQGPLEAFF.

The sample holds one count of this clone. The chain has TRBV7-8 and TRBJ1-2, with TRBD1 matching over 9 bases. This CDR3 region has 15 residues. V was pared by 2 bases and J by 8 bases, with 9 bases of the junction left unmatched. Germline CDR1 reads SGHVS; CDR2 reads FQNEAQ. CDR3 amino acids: CASSLTGGPVYGYTF. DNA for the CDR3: TGTGCCAGCAGCTTAACAGGGGGCCCTGTATACGGCTACACCTTC.

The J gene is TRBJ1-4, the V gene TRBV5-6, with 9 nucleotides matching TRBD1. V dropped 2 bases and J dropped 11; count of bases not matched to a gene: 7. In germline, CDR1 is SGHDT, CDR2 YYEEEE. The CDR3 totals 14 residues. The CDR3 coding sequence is TGTGCCAGCAGCTTTTGGGACAGGGTCGGGAAACTGTTTTTT. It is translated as CASSFWDRVGKLFF. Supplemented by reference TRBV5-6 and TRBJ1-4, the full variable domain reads DAGVTQSPTHLIKTRGQQVTLRCSPKSGHDTVSWYQQALGQGPQFIFQYYEEEERQRGNFPDRFSGHQFPNYSSELNVNALLLGDSALYLCASSFWDRVGKLFFGSGTQLSVL.

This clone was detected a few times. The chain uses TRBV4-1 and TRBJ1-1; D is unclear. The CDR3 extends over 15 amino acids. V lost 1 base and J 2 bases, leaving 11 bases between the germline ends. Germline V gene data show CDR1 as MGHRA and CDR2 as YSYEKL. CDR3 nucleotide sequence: TGCGCCAGCAGCCAAGCAAGAGGGATCAACACTGAAGCTTTCTTT. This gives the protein CASSQARGINTEAFF.

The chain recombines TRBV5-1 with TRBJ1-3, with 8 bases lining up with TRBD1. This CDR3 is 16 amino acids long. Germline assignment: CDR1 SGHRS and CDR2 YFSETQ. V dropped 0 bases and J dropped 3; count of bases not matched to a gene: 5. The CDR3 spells CASSLGGQAFGNTIYF. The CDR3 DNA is TGCGCCAGCAGCTTGGGGGGACAGGCTTTTGGAAACACCATATATTTT.

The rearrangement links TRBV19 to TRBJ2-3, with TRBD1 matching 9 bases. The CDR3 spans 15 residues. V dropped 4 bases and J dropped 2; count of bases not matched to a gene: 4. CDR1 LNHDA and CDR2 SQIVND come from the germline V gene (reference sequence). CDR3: CASSSGQGFTDTQYF. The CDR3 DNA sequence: TGTGCCAGTAGTAGCGGACAGGGGTTCACAGATACGCAGTATTTT.